This is a list of T cell receptor beta chains from one sample in a study of T cells in localized non-small cell lung cancer. Clones were read by immunoSEQ multiplex PCR, and TCRdb kept only the in-frame ones, dropping some. The sample yields 1,200 to 1,500 clones, about 33% seen once. Sequencing was performed on normal lung tissue next to the tumor, taken before any cancer treatment. These receptors originate from a man between 40 and 70 years old with stage I lung adenocarcinoma. Both conserved end residues are part of each CDR3. The D gene is left open where the match is weak. Size values are once, few and many counts, or a class for expanded clones, and some rows have none.

CDR3 length: 13; V gene: TRBV23-1; D gene: -; J gene: TRBJ2-1; clone size: few; CDR3 protein: CASNRWKGNEQFF; CDR3 DNA: TGCGCCAGCAACCGGTGGAAGGGGAATGAGCAGTTCTTC
CDR3 length: 15; V gene: TRBV18; D gene: TRBD1; J gene: TRBJ2-7; clone size: -; CDR3 protein: CASSPPSDRGYEQYF; CDR3 DNA: TGTGCCAGCTCACCCCCTTCGGACAGGGGCTACGAGCAGTACTTC
CDR3 length: 13; V gene: TRBV29-1; D gene: -; J gene: TRBJ2-7; clone size: few; CDR3 protein: CSASGGVTYEQYF; CDR3 DNA: TGCAGCGCATCAGGGGGGGTAACCTACGAGCAGTACTTC
CDR3 length: 13; V gene: TRBV19; D gene: TRBD1; J gene: TRBJ2-5; clone size: -; CDR3 protein: CASSWDREETQYF; CDR3 DNA: TGTGCCAGTAGCTGGGACAGGGAGGAGACCCAGTACTTC
CDR3 length: 15; V gene: TRBV11-3; D gene: TRBD2; J gene: TRBJ2-1; clone size: -; CDR3 protein: CASSVGASGGDEQFF; CDR3 DNA: TGTGCCAGCAGCGTAGGGGCTAGCGGGGGGGATGAGCAGTTCTTC
CDR3 length: 12; V gene: TRBV28; D gene: -; J gene: TRBJ2-5; clone size: -; CDR3 protein: CASTPPRGHQYF; CDR3 DNA: TGTGCCAGCACCCCCCCAAGGGGACACCAGTACTTC
CDR3 length: 17; V gene: TRBV9; D gene: TRBD1; J gene: TRBJ2-2; clone size: -; CDR3 protein: CASSKSPDRAGTGELFF; CDR3 DNA: TGTGCCAGCTCCAAGAGTCCCGACAGGGCCGGTACCGGGGAGCTGTTTTTT
CDR3 length: 14; V gene: TRBV10-2; D gene: -; J gene: TRBJ2-1; clone size: -; CDR3 protein: CASKLDPQNNEQFF; CDR3 DNA: TGCGCCAGCAAACTAGATCCACAAAACAATGAGCAGTTCTTC
CDR3 length: 14; V gene: TRBV9; D gene: -; J gene: TRBJ1-4; clone size: few; CDR3 protein: CASSSQGQHEKLFF; CDR3 DNA: TGTGCCAGCTCCAGTCAGGGGCAGCACGAAAAACTGTTTTTT
CDR3 length: 13; V gene: TRBV28; D gene: -; J gene: TRBJ1-1; clone size: hyperexpanded; CDR3 protein: CAVSTGQGYSAFF; CDR3 DNA: TGTGCCGTCAGTACGGGGCAGGGTTATTCAGCTTTCTTT
CDR3 length: 17; V gene: TRBV11-3; D gene: TRBD2; J gene: TRBJ2-5; clone size: -; CDR3 protein: CASSLGAGGIKGETQYF; CDR3 DNA: TGTGCTAGCAGCTTAGGAGCGGGAGGGATAAAGGGAGAGACCCAGTACTTC
CDR3 length: 15; V gene: TRBV11-3; D gene: -; J gene: TRBJ1-1; clone size: few; CDR3 protein: CASSLNTHPNTEAFF; CDR3 DNA: TGTGCCAGCAGCTTAAATACACACCCGAACACTGAAGCTTTCTTT
CDR3 length: 15; V gene: TRBV11-3; D gene: -; J gene: TRBJ2-7; clone size: -; CDR3 protein: CASSSFASGLGEQYF; CDR3 DNA: TGTGCCAGCAGCTCGTTTGCCTCAGGGTTGGGCGAGCAGTACTTC
CDR3 length: 15; V gene: TRBV11-3; D gene: TRBD1; J gene: TRBJ2-5; clone size: few; CDR3 protein: CASSVWDRREETQYF; CDR3 DNA: TGTGCCAGCAGCGTGTGGGACAGGCGAGAAGAGACCCAGTACTTC
CDR3 length: 15; V gene: TRBV11-3; D gene: TRBD1; J gene: TRBJ2-2; clone size: hyperexpanded; CDR3 protein: CASSLSRDSTGELFF; CDR3 DNA: TGTGCCAGCAGCTTAAGTCGGGACAGCACCGGGGAGCTGTTTTTT
CDR3 length: 17; V gene: TRBV4-1; D gene: TRBD2; J gene: TRBJ2-1; clone size: few; CDR3 protein: CASSRGTSGGVYNEQFF; CDR3 DNA: TGCGCCAGCAGCCGAGGGACTAGCGGGGGGGTGTACAATGAGCAGTTCTTC
CDR3 length: 15; V gene: TRBV2; D gene: -; J gene: TRBJ2-6; clone size: -; CDR3 protein: CASRGSRSGANVLTF; CDR3 DNA: TGTGCCAGCAGGGGATCTCGTTCTGGGGCCAACGTCCTGACTTTC
CDR3 length: 16; V gene: TRBV28; D gene: -; J gene: TRBJ2-3; clone size: -; CDR3 protein: CASSFWDGDSTDTQYF; CDR3 DNA: TGTGCCAGCAGTTTCTGGGACGGGGATAGCACAGATACGCAGTATTTT
CDR3 length: 15; V gene: TRBV6-8; D gene: TRBD2; J gene: TRBJ2-7; clone size: few; CDR3 protein: CAISAGGDRDYEQYF; CDR3 DNA: TGTGCCATCAGTGCGGGAGGAGATAGAGACTACGAGCAGTACTTC
CDR3 length: 16; V gene: TRBV18; D gene: -; J gene: TRBJ2-1; clone size: -; CDR3 protein: CASSPPQVGVYNEQFF; CDR3 DNA: TGTGCCAGCTCACCACCGCAGGTCGGAGTCTACAATGAGCAGTTCTTC
CDR3 length: 14; V gene: TRBV5-1; D gene: TRBD1; J gene: TRBJ1-1; clone size: -; CDR3 protein: CASSTGQGGTEAFF; CDR3 DNA: TGCGCCAGCAGCACCGGACAGGGAGGCACTGAAGCTTTCTTT
CDR3 length: 14; V gene: TRBV30; D gene: TRBD1; J gene: TRBJ1-5; clone size: -; CDR3 protein: CAWTLTGANQPQHF; CDR3 DNA: TGTGCCTGGACCTTGACAGGGGCCAATCAGCCCCAGCATTTT
CDR3 length: 15; V gene: TRBV11-3; D gene: -; J gene: TRBJ2-4; clone size: few; CDR3 protein: CASSLLNEHKNIQYF; CDR3 DNA: TGTGCCAGCAGCTTACTTAACGAGCACAAAAACATTCAGTACTTC
CDR3 length: 14; V gene: TRBV6-8; D gene: -; J gene: TRBJ2-3; clone size: hyperexpanded; CDR3 protein: CASSAGTSTDTQYF; CDR3 DNA: TGTGCCAGCAGTGCGGGGACTAGCACAGATACGCAGTATTTT
CDR3 length: 18; V gene: TRBV6-8; D gene: TRBD1; J gene: TRBJ1-1; clone size: few; CDR3 protein: CASSYSLGQGVTAIKAFF; CDR3 DNA: TGTGCCAGCAGTTACTCGCTGGGACAGGGTGTCACGGCGATCAAAGCTTTCTTT
CDR3 length: 17; V gene: TRBV28; D gene: -; J gene: TRBJ1-5; clone size: few; CDR3 protein: CASSSPDGIYSNQPQHF; CDR3 DNA: TGTGCCAGCAGCAGCCCGGACGGAATTTATAGCAATCAGCCCCAGCATTTT
CDR3 length: 13; V gene: TRBV7-8; D gene: -; J gene: TRBJ2-1; clone size: -; CDR3 protein: CASRDTQSNEQFF; CDR3 DNA: TGTGCCAGCAGGGATACTCAGAGCAATGAGCAGTTCTTC
CDR3 length: 13; V gene: TRBV6-8; D gene: TRBD2; J gene: TRBJ2-7; clone size: -; CDR3 protein: CASSWGTNGEQYF; CDR3 DNA: TGTGCCAGCAGTTGGGGGACTAACGGTGAGCAGTACTTC
CDR3 length: 15; V gene: TRBV28; D gene: TRBD2; J gene: TRBJ2-7; clone size: -; CDR3 protein: CASSFWGVAGDEQYF; CDR3 DNA: TGTGCCAGCAGTTTTTGGGGGGTAGCGGGAGACGAGCAGTACTTC
CDR3 length: 13; V gene: TRBV9; D gene: -; J gene: TRBJ2-3; clone size: -; CDR3 protein: CASSGQTEDTQYF; CDR3 DNA: TGTGCCAGCAGTGGACAGACTGAGGATACGCAGTATTTT
CDR3 length: 13; V gene: TRBV2; D gene: -; J gene: TRBJ2-7; clone size: few; CDR3 protein: CASETQVGGQPYF; CDR3 DNA: TGTGCCAGCGAAACTCAGGTGGGGGGGCAGCCGTACTTC
CDR3 length: 17; V gene: TRBV6-7; D gene: -; J gene: TRBJ2-6; clone size: -; CDR3 protein: CASTAWGTFSGANVLTF; CDR3 DNA: TGTGCCAGCACCGCCTGGGGGACCTTCTCTGGGGCCAACGTCCTGACTTTC
CDR3 length: 15; V gene: TRBV28; D gene: TRBD1; J gene: TRBJ1-2; clone size: -; CDR3 protein: CASRTPTGGTYGYTF; CDR3 DNA: TGTGCCAGCAGGACCCCGACAGGGGGAACCTATGGCTACACCTTC
CDR3 length: 16; V gene: TRBV14; D gene: -; J gene: TRBJ2-7; clone size: -; CDR3 protein: CASSQDPVVRDYEQYF; CDR3 DNA: TGTGCCAGCAGCCAAGACCCGGTAGTACGCGACTACGAGCAGTACTTC
CDR3 length: 15; V gene: TRBV11-1; D gene: -; J gene: TRBJ2-1; clone size: few; CDR3 protein: CASSLTREPYNEQFF; CDR3 DNA: TGTGCCAGCAGCTTAACGAGGGAACCCTACAATGAGCAGTTCTTC
CDR3 length: 16; V gene: TRBV11-3; D gene: TRBD1; J gene: TRBJ2-7; clone size: -; CDR3 protein: CASSLTGGLSPYEQYF; CDR3 DNA: TGTGCCAGCAGCCTAACAGGGGGCCTTTCGCCCTACGAGCAGTACTTC
CDR3 length: 14; V gene: TRBV28; D gene: -; J gene: TRBJ1-2; clone size: -; CDR3 protein: CATEQGPRGYGYTF; CDR3 DNA: TGTGCCACCGAGCAGGGACCACGGGGCTATGGCTACACCTTC
CDR3 length: 16; V gene: TRBV6-8; D gene: TRBD2; J gene: TRBJ2-1; clone size: -; CDR3 protein: CASRGGLAESYNEQFF; CDR3 DNA: TGTGCCAGCAGGGGCGGACTAGCGGAATCCTACAATGAGCAGTTCTTC
CDR3 length: 15; V gene: TRBV19; D gene: -; J gene: TRBJ2-2; clone size: -; CDR3 protein: CASSIVGGSTGELFF; CDR3 DNA: TGTGCCAGTAGTATAGTGGGGGGTAGCACCGGGGAGCTGTTTTTT
CDR3 length: 14; V gene: TRBV11-3; D gene: TRBD1; J gene: TRBJ2-7; clone size: -; CDR3 protein: CASSQSGTDYEQYF; CDR3 DNA: TGTGCCAGCAGCCAGTCCGGGACAGACTACGAGCAGTACTTC